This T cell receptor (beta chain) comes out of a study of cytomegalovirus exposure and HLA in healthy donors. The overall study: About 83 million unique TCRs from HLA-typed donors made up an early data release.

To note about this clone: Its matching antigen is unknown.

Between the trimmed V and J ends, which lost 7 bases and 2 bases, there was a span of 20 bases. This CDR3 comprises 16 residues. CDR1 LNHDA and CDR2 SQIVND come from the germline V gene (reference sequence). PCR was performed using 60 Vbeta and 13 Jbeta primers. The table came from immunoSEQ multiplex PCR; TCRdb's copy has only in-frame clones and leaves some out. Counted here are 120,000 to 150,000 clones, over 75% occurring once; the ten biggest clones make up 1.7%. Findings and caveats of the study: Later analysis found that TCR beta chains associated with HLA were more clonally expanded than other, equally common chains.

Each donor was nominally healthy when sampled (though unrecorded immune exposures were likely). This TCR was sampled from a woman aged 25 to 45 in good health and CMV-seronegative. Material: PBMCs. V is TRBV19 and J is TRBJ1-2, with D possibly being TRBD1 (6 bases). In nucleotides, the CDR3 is TGTGCCAGTAACCCGGGACACCGGCTTAGAAACTATGGCTACACCTTC. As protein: CASNPGHRLRNYGYTF.